These T cell receptor beta chains were read from a single sample in a study of cytomegalovirus exposure and HLA in healthy donors. Data came from immunoSEQ multiplex PCR; TCRdb stores just in-frame clones and leaves some out. The sample yields about 140,000 clones, 65% to 90% seen once. Sequenced: PBMCs. These TCRs come from a female donor in good health and CMV-seronegative. CDR3s include the opening cysteine and the closing phenylalanine or tryptophan. A D gene is named only where the DNA matches it firmly. Some rows have no size entry. The others give once, few or many, or a class for an expanded clone.

D gene	V gene	clone size	J gene	CDR3 protein	CDR3 DNA
TRBD2	TRBV7-8	.	TRBJ2-3	CASSTGTKDTDTQYF	TGTGCCAGCAGCACCGGGACTAAGGACACAGATACGCAGTATTTT
.	TRBV30	.	TRBJ2-7	CAWSGGVIYEQYF	TGTGCCTGGAGTGGAGGTGTTATCTACGAGCAGTACTTC
.	TRBV18	.	TRBJ1-2	CASSPSTQGRGYGYTF	TGTGCCAGCTCACCGTCAACACAGGGCAGAGGCTATGGCTACACCTTC
.	TRBV2	.	TRBJ2-5	CASLRETQYF	TGTGCCAGCCTCAGGGAGACCCAGTACTTC
.	TRBV2	.	TRBJ2-1	CASSDWAFGNEQFF	TGTGCCAGCAGTGACTGGGCTTTTGGGAATGAGCAGTTCTTC
.	TRBV7-9	.	TRBJ2-7	CASSLAFSTYEQYF	TGTGCCAGCAGCTTAGCATTTTCTACCTACGAGCAGTACTTC
.	TRBV10-3	.	TRBJ1-1	CAIRQGEMNTEAFF	TGTGCCATCAGACAGGGTGAGATGAACACTGAAGCTTTCTTT
TRBD2	TRBV5-1	once	TRBJ2-7	CASSREGPEQYF	TGCGCCAGCAGCCGGGAGGGGCCCGAGCAGTACTTC
TRBD1	TRBV19	.	TRBJ1-5	CATLDRLLGSNQPQHF	TGTGCCACCCTGGACAGGCTTCTGGGGAGCAATCAGCCCCAGCATTTT
.	TRBV29-1	.	TRBJ2-7	CSVGTGIYEQYF	TGCAGCGTAGGTACAGGGATCTACGAGCAGTACTTC
.	TRBV28	few	TRBJ2-6	CASSLRFPGANVLTF	TGTGCCAGCAGTTTACGGTTCCCTGGGGCCAACGTCCTGACTTTC
.	TRBV6-6	.	TRBJ1-3	CASRVGGSGNTIYF	TGTGCCAGCAGGGTGGGGGGGAGTGGAAACACCATATATTTT
.	TRBV28	.	TRBJ1-1	CASSFVGANTEAFF	TGTGCCAGCAGTTTTGTAGGGGCGAACACTGAAGCTTTCTTT
TRBD2	TRBV6-5	.	TRBJ2-1	CASMGGRLLGGEQFF	TGTGCCAGCATGGGCGGGAGGCTCCTAGGCGGTGAGCAGTTCTTC
TRBD1	TRBV5-3	.	TRBJ1-2	CARSLMMPGGVYDGYTF	TGTGCCAGAAGTCTGATGATGCCAGGGGGCGTATACGATGGCTACACCTTC
TRBD1	TRBV5-1	once	TRBJ2-5	CASSPGTGGAETQYF	TGCGCCAGCAGTCCCGGGACAGGGGGCGCAGAGACCCAGTACTTC
.	TRBV27	.	TRBJ1-2	CASKGSENYGYTF	TGTGCCAGCAAGGGGTCAGAAAACTATGGCTACACCTTC
TRBD2	TRBV19	.	TRBJ2-1	CASSRTSPSGEKFF	TGTGCCAGTAGTCGGACTAGTCCTTCTGGAGAAAAGTTCTTC
.	TRBV4-1	.	TRBJ2-2	CASSQGSGELFF	TGCGCCAGCAGCCAAGGTAGTGGGGAGCTGTTTTTT
TRBD2	TRBV6-5	.	TRBJ2-1	CASSYETSGTRQFF	TGTGCCAGCAGTTACGAGACTAGCGGGACCCGGCAGTTCTTC
.	TRBV19	.	TRBJ1-1	CASSIAGLRNTEAFF	TGTGCCAGTAGTATAGCGGGACTTAGGAACACTGAAGCTTTCTTT
TRBD1	TRBV5-1	.	TRBJ1-4	CASSTYRGRDEKLFF	TGCGCCAGCAGCACCTACAGGGGGCGAGACGAAAAACTGTTTTTT
TRBD2	TRBV6-4	.	TRBJ2-1	CASSPVAGGRGEQFF	TGTGCCAGCAGTCCAGTAGCGGGAGGGCGGGGTGAGCAGTTCTTC
.	TRBV5-1	few	TRBJ2-1	CASSLAGGLTYNEQFF	TGCGCCAGCAGCTTGGCTGGGGGCTTGACCTACAATGAGCAGTTCTTC
TRBD1	TRBV28	.	TRBJ2-5	CASSLPGQGQETQYF	TGTGCCAGCAGCCTACCGGGACAGGGTCAAGAGACCCAGTACTTC
.	TRBV6-5	few	TRBJ1-1	CASSYSTQGNTEAFF	TGTGCCAGCAGTTACTCGACGCAGGGGAACACTGAAGCTTTCTTT
TRBD2	TRBV4-2	.	TRBJ2-1	CASSQDTSGRAGEQFF	TGTGCCAGCAGCCAAGATACTAGCGGGAGGGCAGGTGAGCAGTTCTTC
.	TRBV9	.	TRBJ1-1	CASSVEGDTEAFF	TGTGCCAGCAGCGTAGAAGGGGACACTGAAGCTTTCTTT
.	TRBV30	.	TRBJ1-4	CAWSRGVNEKLFF	TGTGCCTGGAGCAGGGGCGTTAATGAAAAACTGTTTTTT
.	TRBV2	.	TRBJ2-2	CASSEGTANTGELFF	TGTGCCAGCAGTGAGGGGACTGCGAACACCGGGGAGCTGTTTTTT
.	TRBV19	.	TRBJ1-4	CASSIGATNEKLFF	TGTGCCAGTAGTATAGGGGCGACTAATGAAAAACTGTTTTTT
TRBD1	TRBV20-1	once	TRBJ1-1	CSRQGDTEAFF	TGCAGTAGACAGGGGGACACTGAAGCTTTCTTT
.	TRBV10-1	.	TRBJ2-6	CASSEGRESGANVLTF	TGCGCCAGCAGTGAAGGCAGGGAATCTGGGGCCAACGTCCTGACTTTC
.	TRBV27	.	TRBJ2-1	CASSASYNEQFF	TGTGCCAGCAGCGCCAGCTACAATGAGCAGTTCTTC
.	TRBV25-1	.	TRBJ1-1	CASSDLRRTEAFF	TGTGCCAGCAGTGACCTTAGGAGGACTGAAGCTTTCTTT
TRBD1	TRBV2	.	TRBJ1-5	CASRDGTGRSNQPQHF	TGTGCCAGCAGGGACGGGACAGGGAGGAGCAATCAGCCCCAGCATTTT
TRBD2	TRBV25-1	few	TRBJ2-5	CASSERAGGFGTQYF	TGTGCCAGCAGTGAACGAGCGGGAGGTTTTGGGACCCAGTACTTC
.	TRBV29-1	.	TRBJ1-2	CSVEGADSNYGYTF	TGCAGCGTTGAGGGGGCAGACTCTAACTATGGCTACACCTTC
.	TRBV29-1	.	TRBJ2-7	CSVRDSQKQYF	TGCAGCGTCCGGGACTCCCAAAAGCAGTACTTC
TRBD2	TRBV29-1	.	TRBJ2-1	CSVDEAGVYNEQFF	TGCAGCGTTGACGAAGCGGGGGTGTACAATGAGCAGTTCTTC
TRBD1	TRBV28	.	TRBJ1-4	CASSSTGTGGDREKLFF	TGTGCCAGCAGTTCGACAGGGACAGGGGGCGATCGTGAAAAACTGTTTTTT
TRBD2	TRBV15	.	TRBJ2-7	CATSRSGGGDEQYF	TGTGCCACCAGCAGATCGGGGGGAGGGGACGAGCAGTACTTC
.	TRBV28	.	TRBJ2-7	CASSQLGDYEQYF	TGTGCCAGCAGCCAGTTAGGGGACTACGAGCAGTACTTC
.	TRBV5-6	.	TRBJ2-7	CASSLDGAILAYEQYF	TGTGCCAGCAGCTTGGATGGGGCAATCCTAGCCTACGAGCAGTACTTC
TRBD1	TRBV2	.	TRBJ2-1	CASMWDRGQYDEQFF	TGTGCCAGCATGTGGGACAGGGGGCAGTACGATGAGCAGTTCTTC
TRBD2	TRBV19	few	TRBJ2-2	CASQGGLAGGHPNTGELFF	TGTGCCAGTCAAGGCGGGTTAGCGGGAGGCCACCCAAACACCGGGGAGCTGTTTTTT
.	TRBV29-1	.	TRBJ2-5	CSVAERGRLQETQYF	TGCAGCGTTGCAGAAAGGGGCCGACTTCAAGAGACCCAGTACTTC
.	TRBV9	.	TRBJ1-5	CASSVASGVNQPQHF	TGTGCCAGCAGCGTAGCTTCAGGGGTCAATCAGCCCCAGCATTTT
.	TRBV30	.	TRBJ1-2	CAWRLAGGYGYTF	TGTGCCTGGAGACTTGCCGGCGGCTATGGCTACACCTTC
TRBD1	TRBV6-5	.	TRBJ1-1	CASSRQGAEYTEAFF	TGTGCCAGCAGTAGACAGGGGGCTGAGTACACTGAAGCTTTCTTT
TRBD1	TRBV5-6	.	TRBJ1-2	CASSLAGSGGAANYGYTF	TGTGCCAGCAGCTTGGCAGGGTCAGGGGGCGCCGCTAACTATGGCTACACCTTC
.	TRBV5-4	.	TRBJ2-1	CASSLSIADRYNEQFF	TGTGCCAGCAGCTTGTCGATCGCGGATCGGTACAATGAGCAGTTCTTC
.	TRBV29-1	few	TRBJ2-2	CSVSSLGTGELFF	TGCAGCGTTTCTAGCTTAGGGACCGGGGAGCTGTTTTTT
.	TRBV28	.	TRBJ1-1	CASSFVGSFTEAFF	TGTGCCAGCAGTTTTGTGGGGAGCTTCACTGAAGCTTTCTTT
TRBD1	TRBV6-5	.	TRBJ1-5	CASRDREGFQPQHF	TGTGCCAGCAGGGACAGGGAAGGTTTTCAGCCCCAGCATTTT
TRBD1	TRBV2	once	TRBJ1-1	CASDWGTGNTEAFF	TGTGCCAGCGATTGGGGGACAGGGAACACTGAAGCTTTCTTT
TRBD1	TRBV2	.	TRBJ2-2	CASSDGQDTGELFF	TGTGCCAGCAGTGATGGACAGGACACCGGGGAGCTGTTTTTT
TRBD2	TRBV29-1	.	TRBJ2-3	CSVQTSGSVDTQYF	TGCAGCGTTCAAACTAGCGGGAGTGTAGATACGCAGTATTTT
.	TRBV27	.	TRBJ1-2	CASSTGAGRSYTF	TGTGCCAGCAGTACCGGGGCAGGGAGGAGCTACACCTTC